This T cell receptor (beta chain) comes out of a study of shared clonotypes between healthy human individuals. Study observations and caveats: Naive CD4 clonotypes overlapped across a handful of donors at roughly 4.5%. Few donors limited the genetic and exposure-history diversity represented.

Original handling: Junction-only sequences without quality scores came from ImmunoSEQ, so filtering differed. The protocol was immunoSEQ multiplex PCR, while the TCRdb copy is restricted to in-frame clones and leaves out a portion. The V and J calls and the clone size are those of that table, but D and trimming were determined from the DNA. The table has a few million clones, over 90% seen once. Germline V lookup: CDR1 MDHEN, CDR2 SYDVKM. Trimming stripped 6 bases from V and 6 bases from J, with 18 bases between. This CDR3 has 14 amino acids. As concerns this clone: Its antigen is not identified.

A CD45RA-negative memory subset and a CD45RA+ naive subset were separated from the CD4+ cells. Sequenced material: naive CD4+ T cells from PBMCs. The subset: CD45RA+ positively selected. This chain uses TRBV28 with TRBJ2-7; D may be TRBD2 (7 bases). The receptor was isolated from a man in his late teens or twenties in good health. Some clones in this sample may be carry-over from other donors' samples. The CDR3 bases are TGTGCCAGCAGCCCCCCCGGGGGGCGAAGCGAGCAGTACTTC. It specifies CASSPPGGRSEQYF. The full variable domain, rest sourced from reference TRBV28 and TRBJ2-7, is DVKVTQSSRYLVKRTGEKVFLECVQDMDHENMFWYRQDPGLGLRLIYFSYDVKMKEKGDIPEGYSVSREKKERFSLILESASTNQTSMYLCASSPPGGRSEQYFGPGTRLTVT.